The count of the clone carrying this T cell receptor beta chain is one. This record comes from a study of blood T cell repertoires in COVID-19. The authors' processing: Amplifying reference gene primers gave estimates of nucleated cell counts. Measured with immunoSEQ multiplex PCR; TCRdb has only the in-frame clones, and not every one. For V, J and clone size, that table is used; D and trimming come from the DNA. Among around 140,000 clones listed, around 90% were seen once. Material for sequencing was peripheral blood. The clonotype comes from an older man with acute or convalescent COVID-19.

The CDR3 is CAIQTGGALNEQYF. CDR3 bases: TGTGCCATCCAGACAGGGGGCGCGTTAAACGAGCAGTACTTC. This chain uses TRBV28 with TRBJ2-7; 10 nucleotides match TRBD1. There are 14 residues in the CDR3. J gave up 5 bases and V 10 bases, and 11 bases lay outside the gene matches. CDR1 and CDR2 (germline): MDHEN, SYDVKM.